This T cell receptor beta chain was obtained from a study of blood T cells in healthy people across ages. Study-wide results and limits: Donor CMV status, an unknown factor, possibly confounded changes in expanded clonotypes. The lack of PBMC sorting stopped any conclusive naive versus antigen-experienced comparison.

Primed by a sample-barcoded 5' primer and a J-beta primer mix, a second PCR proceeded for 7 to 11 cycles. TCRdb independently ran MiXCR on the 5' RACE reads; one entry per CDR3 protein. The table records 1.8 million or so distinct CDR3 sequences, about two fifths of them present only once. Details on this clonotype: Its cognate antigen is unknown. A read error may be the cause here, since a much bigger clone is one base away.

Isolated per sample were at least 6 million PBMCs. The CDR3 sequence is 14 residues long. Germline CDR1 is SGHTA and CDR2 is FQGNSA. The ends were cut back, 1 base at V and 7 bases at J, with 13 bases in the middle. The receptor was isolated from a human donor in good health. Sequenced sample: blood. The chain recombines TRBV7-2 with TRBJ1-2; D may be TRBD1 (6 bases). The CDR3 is CASSLDNRDGGYTF. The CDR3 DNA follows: TGTGCCAGCAGCTTAGATAACAGGGACGGTGGCTACACCTTC.